The entry below gives a single TCR beta chain sequence along with its context. The sample belongs to a study of blood T cells in healthy people across ages. The CDR3 totals 14 residues. The V segment lost 5 bases and the J segment 7 bases; nucleotides outside the gene matches: 5. Primers used in a second PCR of about 6 to 11 cycles were a sample-barcoded 5' primer and a J-beta primer mix. Template switching added a 12-random-nucleotide identifier to every cDNA molecule. At least 2.5 million CDR3-containing paired-end reads were obtained per sample. TCRdb ran MiXCR on the 5' RACE reads and lists one entry per CDR3 protein. The data contain over a million distinct CDR3 sequences, around 55% of them seen just once; the ten biggest clones take up over 5.5%.

This sequence originates from a man younger than 35 in good health. Input material: blood. The V gene is TRBV12-3 or TRBV12-4, the J gene TRBJ2-4, with 10 positions matching TRBD2. The CDR3 DNA follows: TGTGCCAGCAGTAGTAGCGGGAGGATGAACATTCAGTACTTC. It codes for CASSSSGRMNIQYF.